This TCR beta chain was identified during a study of T cell responses to AZD1222 COVID-19 vaccine (dated by TCRdb to about 2021). The study in broad terms: TCR sequencing was performed for roughly 240 trial participants, of whom around 210 were given two doses of AZD1222 and around 25 were given two doses of MenACWY control vaccine. Enrollment into the trials was organized by age into subgroups of 18-55, 56-69 and 70-plus years, and those subgroups contained roughly 150, 30 and 60 TCR-sequenced participants, respectively.

The CDR3 regions of human TCRbeta chains were analyzed by immunosequencing. The authors processed their data as follows. Repertoire TCRs were checked for matches against a reference library of SARS-CoV-2-specific TCRs that had been generated using the MIRA antigen-specificity platform. Breadth meant the fraction of unique TCRs that were SARS-CoV-2-associated, whereas depth meant the fraction of total T cells that were SARS-CoV-2-associated. Using the MIRA data, each spike-specific TCR was mapped to the spike region that the TCR reacts to and placed in a CD4 or CD8 class. Log10-transformed breadth and depth values were compared by one-way ANOVA with Sidak's multiple comparisons tests. TCRdb re-hosts the immuneACCESS table, in-frame sequences only. Its copies lack some clones; in the studies checked, an unresolved V gene accounts for under half of them, and the cause for the rest is not known. From that table come the V and J calls and clone size; the DNA was used to work out D and trimming. The table for this sample lists roughly 150,000 clones; roughly 92% of them were counted only once. The ten largest account for less than 1.5% of the sample.

In the case of this clone: What antigen it recognizes has not been identified. No much larger clone exists at a distance of one base, and base qualities are not known.

General findings and caveats noted by the study authors: After two AZD1222 doses, both the breadth and the depth of spike-specific TCRs were significantly higher than at day 0 and than in MenACWY recipients. Reportedly, close to half of the unique spike-specific TCRs recognized epitopes lying outside the regions that are mutated in the B.1.351 and B.1.1.7 variants. The 56-69-year group was small, and its depth increase did not reach significance, likely because of low power. Because no samples from the day 14 peak response were available, repertoires could be characterized only after the peak T cell response. Conclusions about previously exposed vaccinees were limited because only six AZD1222 recipients were SARS-CoV-2 seropositive at baseline. The whole spike protein was spanned by vaccine-associated CD4 TCRs, and dominant responses were seen in regions 160-218 and 743-854. Participants were mostly white British, with more females than males. The authors suggested clonal diversity may have been underestimated.

The intended sense of this specimen's time point label: about 28 days (+/-7) after the second vaccine dose. AZD1222 recipients whose second dose came at about 4 weeks and those whose second dose came at about 12 weeks were combined into one group, since spike-specific TCR depth and breadth did not differ between the two schedules. Vaccinee samples were obtained from the UK trials COV001 and COV002, which included a single-blind randomized controlled phase 2/3 trial of AZD1222 (ChAdOx1 nCoV-19) in healthy adults. For TCRbeta chain sequencing, PBMC samples were collected from trial participants at day 0 and at day 28 after the second dose. V and J are trimmed by 1 base and 3 bases, and the gene matches miss 13 bases of the junction. Taken from the germline V gene, the CDR1 and CDR2 loops are MGHRA and YSYEKL. Its CDR3 holds 19 amino acids, cysteine through phenylalanine. Only the CDR3 portion is preserved as DNA: 57 bases, with reading frame beginning at the first base.

The chain couples TRBV4-1 to TRBJ2-1; 9 middle bases align to TRBD2. The source is an adult who received the AZD1222 COVID-19 vaccine. The sequencing here drew on peripheral blood, taken 28 days after the second AZD1222 dose. The CDR3 in this case is CASSQGVERGVKVYNEQFF. The sequenced DNA: TGCGCCAGCAGCCAAGGGGTCGAGCGGGGGGTGAAGGTCTACAATGAGCAGTTCTTC.